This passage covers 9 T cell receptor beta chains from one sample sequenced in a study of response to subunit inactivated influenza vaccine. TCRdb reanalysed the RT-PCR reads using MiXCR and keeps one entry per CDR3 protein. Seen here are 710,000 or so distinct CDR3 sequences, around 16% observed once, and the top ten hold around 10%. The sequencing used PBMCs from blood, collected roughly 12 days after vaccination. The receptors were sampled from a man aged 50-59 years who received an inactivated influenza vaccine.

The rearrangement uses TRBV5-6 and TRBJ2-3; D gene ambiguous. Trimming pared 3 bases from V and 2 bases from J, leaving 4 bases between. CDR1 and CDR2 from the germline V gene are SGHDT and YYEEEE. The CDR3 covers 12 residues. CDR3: CASSYNTDTQYF. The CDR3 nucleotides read TGTGCCAGCAGCTACAACACAGATACGCAGTATTTT.

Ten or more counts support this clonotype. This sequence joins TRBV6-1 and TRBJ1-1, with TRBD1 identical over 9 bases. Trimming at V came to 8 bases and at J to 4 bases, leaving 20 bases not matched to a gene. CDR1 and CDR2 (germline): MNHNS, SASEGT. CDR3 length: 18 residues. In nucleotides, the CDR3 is TGTGCCAGCTTAACTACAAGGGAATACAGGGGGCGCAGCACTGAAGCTTTCTTT. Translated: CASLTTREYRGRSTEAFF.

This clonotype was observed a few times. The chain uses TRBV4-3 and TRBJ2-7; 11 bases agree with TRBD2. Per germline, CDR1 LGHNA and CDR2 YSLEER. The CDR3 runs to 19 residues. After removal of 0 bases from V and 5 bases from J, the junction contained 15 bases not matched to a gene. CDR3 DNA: TGCGCCAGCAGCCAAGATCTCGGTGGGCGTAGCGGGAGGGTAAACGAGCAGTACTTC. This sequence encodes CASSQDLGGRSGRVNEQYF.

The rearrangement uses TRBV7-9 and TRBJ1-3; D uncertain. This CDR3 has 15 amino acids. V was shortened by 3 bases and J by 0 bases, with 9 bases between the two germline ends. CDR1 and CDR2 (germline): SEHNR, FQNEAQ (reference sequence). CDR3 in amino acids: CASSFLKSSGNTIYF. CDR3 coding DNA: TGTGCCAGCAGCTTCCTGAAAAGCTCTGGAAACACCATATATTTT.

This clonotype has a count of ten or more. CDR3 sequence reads: CSARTPGTLYNEQFF. The DNA of the CDR3 is TGCAGTGCTAGAACCCCGGGAACCCTCTACAATGAGCAGTTCTTC. The chain employs TRBV20-1 and TRBJ2-1; TRBD2 is a possible D gene (5 bases). V lost 2 bases, J lost 3 bases, and 14 bases lay in between. The CDR3 length is 15 residues. CDR1 is DFQATT, CDR2 SNEGSKA, per germline (reference sequence).

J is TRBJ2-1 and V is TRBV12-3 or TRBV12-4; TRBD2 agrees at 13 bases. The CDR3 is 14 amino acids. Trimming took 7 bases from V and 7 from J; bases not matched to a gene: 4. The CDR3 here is CASTSTSGRNEQFF. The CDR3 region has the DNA TGTGCCAGCACCTCGACTAGCGGGAGGAATGAGCAGTTCTTC.

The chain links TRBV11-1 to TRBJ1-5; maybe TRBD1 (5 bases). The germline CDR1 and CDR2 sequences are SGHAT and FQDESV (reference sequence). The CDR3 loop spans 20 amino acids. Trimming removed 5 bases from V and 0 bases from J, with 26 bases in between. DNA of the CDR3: TGTGCCAGCAGCCCCGCGGCGGGGGGACTTAATGGGGCTAGCAATCAGCCCCAGCATTTT. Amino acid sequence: CASSPAAGGLNGASNQPQHF.

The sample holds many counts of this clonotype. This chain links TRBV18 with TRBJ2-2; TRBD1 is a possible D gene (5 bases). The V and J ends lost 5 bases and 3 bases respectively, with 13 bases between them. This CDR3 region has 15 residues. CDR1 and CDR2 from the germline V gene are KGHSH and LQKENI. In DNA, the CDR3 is TGTGCCAGCTCAGAAGGGGATCAGTACACCGGGGAGCTGTTTTTT. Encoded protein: CASSEGDQYTGELFF.

The CDR3 DNA sequence: TGTGCCAGCAGCCAAATGGCAGGGGGCGGCCAGCCCCAGCATTTT. This gives the protein CASSQMAGGGQPQHF. The chain is built from TRBV7-2 and TRBJ1-5; 8 bases are shared with TRBD1. Germline lookup yields CDR1 SGHTA and CDR2 FQGNSA. The CDR3 sequence is 15 residues long. With V trimmed by 5 bases and J by 7 bases, 10 bases remained unmatched.